The 23 T cell receptor beta chains below come from one sample, sequenced in a study of T cell responses to AZD1222 COVID-19 vaccine. Repertoires were generated with immunoSEQ multiplex PCR, while TCRdb's copy carries only in-frame clones and drops some. The sample gives about 68,000 clones, about 80% of which show up once; around 10% is in the top ten. The source material was peripheral blood, sampled on day 0 of AZD1222 vaccination. The receptors stem from an adult in good health.

The chain carries TRBV18 and TRBJ2-1; 11 positions agree with TRBD2. Germline V gives CDR1 KGHSH, CDR2 LQKENI. CDR3 size: 16 residues. The ends lost 3 bases at V and 2 bases at J; junction bases unmatched: 3. The CDR3 loop is CASSPTSGGTYNEQFF. CDR3 nucleotide sequence: TGTGCCAGCTCACCTACTAGCGGGGGAACCTACAATGAGCAGTTCTTC.

CDR3 residues: CASTVARAHNSPLHF. For the CDR3, the DNA is TGTGCCAGCACGGTTGCCAGGGCCCATAATTCACCCCTCCACTTT. The J gene is TRBJ1-6, the V gene TRBV27, with D possibly TRBD1 on 5 matching bases. Trimming removed 7 bases at V and 5 bases at J, with 15 bases between. The CDR3 has 15 amino acids. The germline gives CDR1 MNHEY, CDR2 SMNVEV (reference sequence).

The chain links TRBV15 to TRBJ1-1; D gene uncertain. The CDR3 runs 13 residues. Germline V CDR1 and CDR2: LNHNV, YYDKDF (reference sequence). V shed 6 bases and J shed 4 bases, with 12 bases lying between them. CDR3 DNA sequence: TGTGCCACCAGAGGCAGACTCGGCACTGAAGCTTTCTTT. Its protein product is CATRGRLGTEAFF.

J is TRBJ1-5 and V is TRBV18; D uncertain. CDR3 length: 16 residues. The germline V gene has CDR1 KGHSH and CDR2 LQKENI. V lost 2 bases, J lost 2 bases, and 13 bases lay in between. The CDR3 DNA reads TGTGCCAGCTCACCAGGTTCAGGAAATCGCAATCAGCCCCAGCATTTT. Translating gives CASSPGSGNRNQPQHF.

This rearrangement joins TRBV19 to TRBJ2-7; D possibly corresponds to TRBD2 (6 bases). The CDR3 is 16 amino acids. Trimming left V 4 bases short and J 1 base short, with 17 bases between. Germline assignment: CDR1 LNHDA and CDR2 SQIVND (reference sequence). The CDR3 bases are TGTGCCAGTAGTAAGGAGGGTAGGAGAATATCCTACGAGCAGTACTTC. This sequence encodes CASSKEGRRISYEQYF.

This clone was seen only a few times. The rearrangement links TRBV7-9 to TRBJ2-1; 9 bases line up with TRBD1. V shed 2 bases and J 7 bases; nucleotides not matched to a gene: 6. Germline V gene data show CDR1 as SEHNR and CDR2 as FQNEAQ (reference sequence). The CDR3 length is 15 residues. The CDR3 is CASSLSGTGSNEQFF. The CDR3, as DNA: TGTGCCAGCAGCTTATCCGGGACAGGGTCTAATGAGCAGTTCTTC.

This clone was recorded a few times. The chain combines TRBV19 with TRBJ2-1, with 7 bases identical to TRBD2. The V segment lost 3 bases and the J segment 4 bases; nucleotides outside the gene matches: 12. The germline V gene encodes CDR1 LNHDA and CDR2 SQIVND (reference sequence). This CDR3 region has 17 residues. The CDR3 DNA sequence: TGTGCCAGTAGTATTCCCCGGGGTAGCGGGCTATACAATGAGCAGTTCTTC. It yields the protein CASSIPRGSGLYNEQFF.

The chain uses TRBV27 and TRBJ2-7; TRBD2 might be the D (6 bases). The CDR3 is made up of 17 amino acids. CDR1 and CDR2 (germline): MNHEY, SMNVEV (reference sequence). The germline V and J ends were trimmed by 6 bases and 0 bases, with 21 bases remaining between them. As DNA, the CDR3 is TGTGCCAGCAGATGGAACGGCGGGAAGGGGAGCTCCTACGAGCAGTACTTC. Protein: CASRWNGGKGSSYEQYF.

The genes are TRBV29-1 and TRBJ1-6, with D unclear. The CDR3 is 14 amino acids. The germline CDR1 and CDR2 sequences are SQVTM and ANQGSEA. V lost 3 bases, J lost 10 bases, and 16 bases lay in between. The CDR3 is CSVDPPGELSPLHF. In DNA, the CDR3 is TGCAGCGTTGACCCCCCCGGGGAGTTGTCACCCCTCCACTTT.

The chain carries TRBV28 and TRBJ2-3; the D is unclear. Germline-derived CDR1 and CDR2 are MDHEN and SYDVKM. This CDR3 has 11 residues. The CDR3 DNA sequence: TGTGTGGTAACGGACACAGATACGCAGTATTTT. Translated, it gives CVVTDTDTQYF.

The chain recombines TRBV3-1 (or the pseudogene TRBV3-2) with TRBJ2-1; 10 bases agree with TRBD1. Germline loops: CDR1 LGHDT, CDR2 YNNKEL (reference sequence). This CDR3 comprises 18 residues. The V and J ends lost 0 bases and 0 bases, in that order; junction bases with no gene match: 5. The CDR3 bases are TGTGCCAGCAGCCAAGATGGGTGGGACAGGGGCTCCTACAATGAGCAGTTCTTC. The encoded protein is CASSQDGWDRGSYNEQFF.

Concerning this clone itself: The sample contains more than one DNA sequence encoding this CDR3. The rearrangement uses TRBV5-1 and TRBJ1-3; D is ambiguous. The germline V gene encodes CDR1 SGHRS and CDR2 YFSETQ. The CDR3 contains 13 residues. The ends were cut back, 4 bases at V and 0 bases at J, with 5 bases in the middle. The DNA for the CDR3 is TGCGCCAGCAGCGTAAGCTCTGGAAACACCATATATTTT. Translated, it gives CASSVSSGNTIYF.

The V gene is TRBV5-4, the J gene TRBJ1-2; D not certain. CDR1 is SGHNT, CDR2 YYREEE, per germline (reference sequence). V gave up 1 base and J gave up 2 bases, with 9 bases separating them. The CDR3 runs 14 residues. The CDR3 loop reads CASSLFGSNYGYTF. In DNA, the CDR3 is TGTGCCAGCAGCTTGTTCGGCAGCAACTATGGCTACACCTTC.

The J gene is TRBJ1-5, the V gene TRBV6-2 or TRBV6-3; the D gene is possibly TRBD1 (6 bases). This CDR3 is 17 amino acids long. V lost 0 bases and J 0 bases, leaving 12 bases between the germline ends. Germline CDR1 MNHEY, CDR2 SVGEGT. The CDR3 coding sequence is TGTGCCAGCAGTTACTCGGAGGGGGGGTATAGCAATCAGCCCCAGCATTTT. Encoded protein: CASSYSEGGYSNQPQHF.

The chain's CDR3 is CASSLSSDGTGDTETQYF. In nucleotides, the CDR3 is TGTGCCAGCAGTTTATCGTCAGACGGGACAGGCGATACAGAGACCCAGTACTTC. The chain joins TRBV27 to TRBJ2-5; 8 bases fit TRBD1. CDR3 size: 18 residues. Germline CDR1 MNHEY, CDR2 SMNVEV (reference sequence). Unmatched junction bases numbered 13, after V lost 0 bases and J lost 4 bases.

As to this clone: The same CDR3 arises from other DNA sequences in this sample as well. This chain uses TRBV6-1 with TRBJ2-1; TRBD2 aligns across 8 bases. J lost 4 bases, V lost 0 bases, and 2 bases had no gene match. Looked up from germline, CDR1 is MNHNS and CDR2 is SASEGT. This CDR3 contains 15 residues. The CDR3 DNA is TGTGCCAGCAGTGAAGCTAGCGGGGCTTACAATGAGCAGTTCTTC. Protein sequence: CASSEASGAYNEQFF.

V and J are TRBV5-6 and TRBJ2-7; TRBD1 agrees at 10 bases. The CDR3 is 15 amino acids. Looked up from germline, CDR1 is SGHDT and CDR2 is YYEEEE. The junction had 1 base not matched to a gene; V was cut back by 0 bases and J by 1 base. The CDR3 sequence is CASSLGQGASYEQYF. The CDR3 bases are TGTGCCAGCAGCTTGGGACAGGGGGCGTCCTACGAGCAGTACTTC.

V gene TRBV7-9 combines with J gene TRBJ2-3; 8 bases map to TRBD2. V lost 5 bases, J lost 10 bases, and 17 bases stayed unmatched. From germline, CDR1 is SEHNR and CDR2 FQNEAQ (reference sequence). CDR3 length equals 16 residues. CDR3 loop: CASSRHRTSPSPPQYF. The CDR3 DNA is TGTGCCAGCAGCCGACACCGGACTAGCCCCTCACCCCCGCAGTATTTT.

J is TRBJ1-4 and V is TRBV7-9; 7 nucleotides align to TRBD1. The germline CDR1 and CDR2 sequences are SEHNR and FQNEAQ (reference sequence). The V segment lost 3 bases and the J segment 8 bases; nucleotides outside the gene matches: 9. The CDR3 contains 15 residues. The CDR3 nucleotides read TGTGCCAGCAGCTTGGGTCAGGGGGAAAGGGAAAAACTGTTTTTT. This encodes CASSLGQGEREKLFF. Together with reference TRBV7-9 and TRBJ1-4, the CDR3 gives the full variable domain: DTGVSQNPRHKITKRGQNVTFRCDPISEHNRLYWYRQTLGQGPEFLTYFQNEAQLEKSRLLSDRFSAERPKGSFSTLEIQRTEQGDSAMYLCASSLGQGEREKLFFGSGTQLSVL.

The V call is TRBV9, the J call TRBJ1-6, with D unclear. Between the trimmed V and J ends, which lost 3 bases and 0 bases, there was a span of 7 bases. This CDR3 spans 15 amino acids. CDR1 is SGDLS and CDR2 is YYNGEE in the germline V gene. As DNA, the CDR3 is TGTGCCAGCAGCGGGACGGTCTCCTATAATTCACCCCTCCACTTT. This encodes CASSGTVSYNSPLHF.

The chain carries TRBV4-2 and TRBJ1-5, with a weak D call TRBD1 (5 bases). The CDR3 totals 15 residues. Germline CDR1 and CDR2: LGHNA and YNFKEQ. V dropped 0 bases and J dropped 10 bases, with 16 bases sitting between them. This CDR3 reads CASSQDRTPISPQHF. DNA of the CDR3: TGTGCCAGCAGCCAAGATAGGACACCGATATCACCCCAGCATTTT.

The V and J genes are TRBV10-2 and TRBJ1-5; D uncertain. This CDR3 region has 17 residues. CDR1 WSHSY and CDR2 SAAADI come from the germline V gene. V gave up 2 bases and J gave up 2 bases, with 16 bases separating them. CDR3: CASSELTRVLGNQPQHF. CDR3 nucleotide sequence: TGCGCCAGCAGTGAGCTAACGAGGGTGCTCGGCAATCAGCCCCAGCATTTT.

The J gene is TRBJ2-1, the V gene TRBV7-2; the D call may be TRBD1 or TRBD2 (5 bases each). V dropped 1 base and J dropped 5 bases, with 15 bases sitting between them. Germline CDR1 and CDR2: SGHTA and FQGNSA. This CDR3 has 16 amino acids. CDR3: CASSLVSGPFNNEQFF. CDR3 sequence (DNA): TGTGCCAGCAGCTTAGTGTCGGGGCCATTTAACAATGAGCAGTTCTTC.